One and the same sample provided the 26 T cell receptor beta chains below, sequenced in a study of spatial heterogeneity in lung cancer. Study-level points and caveats: Expanded intratumoral alpha and beta TCR counts tracked tumor mutation counts.

These receptors are not linked to any known antigen. Time point meaning: sample taken at primary tumor resection. Using its own MiXCR run on the 5' RACE reads, TCRdb lists one record per CDR3 protein. Here the sample spans roughly 17,000 distinct CDR3 sequences, more than 9% being singletons. The specimen comprised lung tumor tissue, sampled at surgery. Every receptor here comes from a female donor with early-stage non-small cell lung cancer.

On this clonotype: Since the library was made to target alpha chains, this beta chain is a stray read and its abundance is not meaningful. This chain connects TRBV29-1 to TRBJ1-1; 8 positions agree with TRBD1. V lost 3 bases to trimming and J lost 3 bases; unmatched junction nucleotides: 3. There are 13 residues in the CDR3. The germline gives CDR1 SQVTM, CDR2 ANQGSEA. The CDR3: CSVESQGDTEAFF. The DNA for the CDR3 is TGCAGCGTTGAGTCACAGGGGGACACTGAAGCTTTCTTT. Variable domain in full (rest from reference TRBV29-1 and TRBJ1-1): SAVISQKPSRDICQRGTSLTIQCQVDSQVTMMFWYRQQPGQSLTLIATANQGSEATYESGFVIDKFPISRPNLTFSTLTVSNMSPEDSSIYLCSVESQGDTEAFFGQGTRLTVV.

This clonotype has ten or more counts. The size of this beta chain means little, since it is a stray read in a library made for alpha chains. This chain joins TRBV6-1 and TRBJ2-3; TRBD1 matches at 9 bases. Germline trimming cut 6 bases from V and 2 bases from J; bases unmatched to any gene: 12. The CDR3 totals 17 residues. CDR1 MNHNS and CDR2 SASEGT come from the germline V gene. The CDR3 is CASSQLPGTGPTDTQYF. CDR3 coding DNA: TGTGCCAGCAGCCAGCTACCCGGGACAGGGCCCACAGATACGCAGTATTTT.

Worth noting for this clonotype: In a library made to pick up alpha chains, this beta chain is a stray read with a size that means little. V is TRBV28 and J is TRBJ2-7; 9 nucleotides match TRBD1. CDR1 and CDR2 (germline): MDHEN, SYDVKM. V dropped 7 bases and J dropped 5; count of bases not matched to a gene: 9. The CDR3 runs 14 residues. CDR3 DNA sequence: TGTGCCAGCATCCCGGGACAGGGATCCCACGAGCAGTACTTC. The encoded protein is CASIPGQGSHEQYF.

This clonotype was picked up many times. The library was designed around alpha chains, so this beta chain is a stray read whose abundance carries little weight. The chain recombines TRBV15 with TRBJ1-5; 11 bases map to TRBD1. CDR1 is LNHNV, CDR2 YYDKDF, per germline (reference sequence). The CDR3 has 15 residues. V lost 5 bases and J lost 6; bases outside the gene matches: 6. The chain's CDR3 is CATSEDRGLGQPQHF. The CDR3 DNA sequence: TGTGCCACCAGCGAGGACAGGGGGCTGGGTCAGCCCCAGCATTTT.

Details on this clonotype: Since it is a stray read in a library aimed at alpha chains, this beta chain has a size that is not meaningful. The chain combines TRBV7-7 with TRBJ2-5, with D perhaps given as TRBD1 or TRBD2 (5 bases each). The CDR3 length is 14 residues. V dropped 5 bases and J dropped 5 bases, with 15 bases sitting between them. Germline lookup yields CDR1 SSHAT and CDR2 FNYEAQ (reference sequence). CDR3 protein: CASSPTGRRETQYF. The CDR3 region has the DNA TGTGCCAGCAGCCCCACGGGGCGGCGCGAGACCCAGTACTTC.

Notes on this clonotype: This beta chain is a stray read from a library made for alpha chains; its abundance is not meaningful. The CDR3 reads CASSLAGTENIQYF. Here the CDR3 DNA reads TGTGCCAGCAGTTTGGCCGGGACAGAAAACATTCAGTACTTC. The J gene is TRBJ2-4, the V gene TRBV27, with 7 nucleotides matching TRBD1. CDR3 length: 14 residues. V lost 3 bases and J lost 5; bases outside the gene matches: 4. CDR1 is MNHEY, CDR2 SMNVEV, per germline (reference sequence).

Turning to this clonotype: Within a library made for alpha chains, this beta chain is off target, and its count is uninformative. V and J are TRBV5-1 and TRBJ2-2, with D perhaps matching TRBD1 (5 bases). The germline gives CDR1 SGHRS, CDR2 YFSETQ. Trimming removed 10 bases from V and 3 bases from J, with 7 bases in between. This CDR3 has 11 residues. Written as DNA, the CDR3 is TGCGCCTCCAGGGACACCGGGGAGCTGTTTTTT. Protein: CASRDTGELFF.

In its sample, this clonotype was seen many times. This beta chain is a stray sequence in a library constructed for alpha chains; its clone size is not meaningful. The chain recombines TRBV5-1 with TRBJ2-1; 10 bases fit TRBD1. The V gene's germline CDR1 is SGHRS and CDR2 YFSETQ. The CDR3 sequence is 14 residues long. V dropped 3 bases and J dropped 9; count of bases not matched to a gene: 6. The DNA for the CDR3 is TGCGCCAGCAGCTCCGGACAGGGGGTCGGTGAGCAGTTCTTC. The encoded protein is CASSSGQGVGEQFF.

This clonotype was found a few times. This beta chain is a stray sequence in a library constructed for alpha chains; its clone size is not meaningful. The rearrangement links TRBV4-3 to TRBJ2-7, with 8 nucleotides matching TRBD1. There are 14 residues in the CDR3. V was clipped by 4 bases and J by 7 bases; unmatched bases: 9. Germline CDR1 and CDR2: LGHNA and YSLEER. This chain's CDR3 is CASSRDRLAREQYF. The CDR3 DNA reads TGCGCCAGCAGCCGGGACAGGCTCGCGAGGGAGCAGTACTTC.

This clonotype was picked up a small number of times. In a library made to pick up alpha chains, this beta chain is a stray read with a size that means little. The chain is built from TRBV28 and TRBJ2-1; TRBD1 agrees at 7 bases. Per germline, CDR1 MDHEN and CDR2 SYDVKM. The CDR3 runs 15 residues. Losses at the gene ends were 5 bases for V and 9 bases for J; bases not matched to a gene: 13. DNA of the CDR3: TGTGCCAGCAGTGGCCAGGGGGTATGGTCAAGTGAGCAGTTCTTC. This codes for CASSGQGVWSSEQFF.

Regarding this clonotype: A library made for alpha chains picked up this beta chain off target, so its size means little. The rearrangement joins TRBV24-1 to TRBJ2-7; no firm D call. CDR3 length: 13 amino acids. In germline, CDR1 is KGHDR, CDR2 SFDVKD. The V and J ends lost 2 bases and 3 bases respectively, with 7 bases between them. The CDR3 region is CATSDSTLYEQYF. CDR3 sequence (DNA): TGTGCCACCAGTGATTCGACACTCTACGAGCAGTACTTC.

This clonotype was observed a handful of times. The library was designed around alpha chains, so this beta chain is a stray read whose abundance carries little weight. The V gene is TRBV6-1, the J gene TRBJ2-3, with TRBD2 matching 7 bases. Germline lookup yields CDR1 MNHNS and CDR2 SASEGT. The CDR3 extends over 15 amino acids. The trim removed 2 bases at V and 5 bases at J, leaving 7 bases unmatched. The CDR3 DNA reads as TGTGCCAGCAGTGAACGGTCAGGCGGGGGAGATACGCAGTATTTT. Amino acid sequence: CASSERSGGGDTQYF.

In regard to this clonotype: The library was prepared for alpha chains; this beta chain is a stray read, so its frequency means little. The chain uses TRBV24-1 and TRBJ2-4; 8 positions match TRBD1. V shed 9 bases and J 7 bases; nucleotides not matched to a gene: 13. This CDR3 comprises 15 residues. Germline CDR1 is KGHDR and CDR2 is SFDVKD. In nucleotides, the CDR3 is TGTGCCACCGGACCGGGACAGGACCTCCCCAACATTCAGTACTTC. Protein: CATGPGQDLPNIQYF.

Concerning this clonotype: This beta chain is a stray sequence in a library constructed for alpha chains; its clone size is not meaningful. The chain combines TRBV20-1 with TRBJ2-7; TRBD2 agrees at 7 bases. CDR1 is DFQATT, CDR2 SNEGSKA, per germline (reference sequence). This CDR3 is built from 16 residues. V lost 1 base to trimming and J lost 1 base; unmatched junction nucleotides: 10. The CDR3 DNA sequence: TGCAGTGCTAGAGCCCCAAATGGTAGCGGGTCCTACGAGCAGTACTTC. This translates into CSARAPNGSGSYEQYF.

This clonotype was seen many times. With the library built for alpha chains, this beta chain is off target and its frequency is not meaningful. CDR3 loop: CASSPRLPRLALSSTDTQYF. For the CDR3, the DNA is TGTGCCAGCAGCCCGCGCCTTCCCCGACTAGCCCTTTCTAGCACAGATACGCAGTATTTT. The chain employs TRBV3-1 and TRBJ2-3; 7 nucleotides agree with TRBD2. The V and J ends lost 4 bases and 0 bases, in that order; junction bases with no gene match: 19. The length of the CDR3 is 20 residues. In germline, CDR1 is LGHDT, CDR2 YNNKEL (reference sequence).

In regard to this clonotype: Because this beta chain is a stray read in a library intended to capture alpha chains, its abundance should not be given much weight. The gene calls are TRBV7-2 and TRBJ2-7; 13 positions match TRBD2. The germline V gene encodes CDR1 SGHTA and CDR2 FQGNSA. The CDR3 sequence is 17 residues long. V lost 3 bases to trimming and J lost 6 bases; unmatched junction nucleotides: 11. The CDR3 sequence is CASSLSGTSGVLSEQYF. The DNA for the CDR3 is TGTGCCAGCAGCTTGTCCGGGACTAGCGGGGTGCTGAGCGAGCAGTACTTC.

This clonotype has ten or more counts. This beta chain is a stray read from a library made for alpha chains; its abundance is not meaningful. The gene calls are TRBV29-1 and TRBJ2-2; possibly TRBD1 or TRBD2 for D (5 bases each). The CDR3 has 14 residues. Germline V lookup: CDR1 SQVTM, CDR2 ANQGSEA. V lost 3 bases and J 4 bases, leaving 12 bases between the germline ends. The CDR3 bases are TGCAGCGTTGACGGCGGGCAGGGCACCGGGGAGCTGTTTTTT. It specifies CSVDGGQGTGELFF.

The table lists this clonotype with a few counts. This beta chain turned up in a library designed for alpha chains; as an off-target read, its abundance says little. The chain carries TRBV7-9 and TRBJ2-3; no reliable D call. The CDR3 runs to 12 residues. CDR1 is SEHNR, CDR2 FQNEAQ, per germline (reference sequence). V lost 1 base and J lost 6, with 5 bases in between. The CDR3 DNA reads TGTGCCAGCAGCTTAGTCCCGGATACGCAGTATTTT. This encodes CASSLVPDTQYF.

This clonotype was recorded many times. In a library made to pick up alpha chains, this beta chain is a stray read with a size that means little. V usage is TRBV9 and J usage is TRBJ2-7, with 8 bases aligning to TRBD2. The CDR3 consists of 17 residues. The V gene end was trimmed by 0 bases and the J gene end by 0 bases; junction bases not matched to a gene: 8. Germline CDR1 reads SGDLS; CDR2 reads YYNGEE. Written as DNA, the CDR3 is TGTGCCAGCAGCGTAGAACTCCAGCGGGGGTTCTCCTACGAGCAGTACTTC. Translation: CASSVELQRGFSYEQYF.

With respect to this clonotype: Being off target in a library aimed at alpha chains, this beta chain has a size of little meaning. The chain carries TRBV9 and TRBJ2-5; D remains unclear. The CDR3 has 14 residues. The germline gives CDR1 SGDLS, CDR2 YYNGEE. Trimming took 0 bases from V and 0 from J, leaving 6 bases between them. CDR3 DNA sequence: TGTGCCAGCAGCGTAGGAACAAACCAAGAGACCCAGTACTTC. Translating it yields CASSVGTNQETQYF.

This clonotype was recorded at least ten times. In a library made to pick up alpha chains, this beta chain is a stray read with a size that means little. The chain carries TRBV2 and TRBJ2-1; maybe TRBD2 (7 bases). Germline CDR1 and CDR2: SNHLY and FYNNEI. Trimming cost V 6 bases and J 8 bases, with 23 bases left between them. The CDR3 runs 16 residues. The CDR3 region has the DNA TGTGCCAGCAGATCCAACTCGGGGGGCGCGGCCCATGAGCAGTTCTTC. It is translated as CASRSNSGGAAHEQFF.

To note about this clonotype: This beta chain slipped into a library made for alpha chains as a stray read, so its size is not meaningful. The chain is built from TRBV9 and TRBJ2-3; D is unresolved. The CDR3 spans 16 residues. The germline gives CDR1 SGDLS, CDR2 YYNGEE. Between the trimmed V and J ends, which lost 3 bases and 3 bases, there was a span of 17 bases. This chain's CDR3 is CASSASPPVGTDTQYF. The CDR3 coding sequence is TGTGCCAGCAGCGCGAGTCCCCCGGTGGGAACAGATACGCAGTATTTT.

This clonotype was seen only a few times. For a library built for alpha chains, this beta chain is a stray read; little rests on its size. The V call is TRBV5-4, the J call TRBJ2-7; perhaps TRBD2 as D (5 bases). Per germline, CDR1 SGHNT and CDR2 YYREEE (reference sequence). The CDR3 has 12 amino acids. Trimming pared 0 bases from V and 5 bases from J, leaving 6 bases between. CDR3 protein: CASSLDGDEQYF. The CDR3 DNA reads as TGTGCCAGCAGCTTGGACGGGGACGAGCAGTACTTC. Variable domain in full (rest from reference TRBV5-4 and TRBJ2-7): ETGVTQSPTHLIKTRGQQVTLRCSSQSGHNTVSWYQQALGQGPQFIFQYYREEENGRGNFPPRFSGLQFPNYSSELNVNALELDDSALYLCASSLDGDEQYFGPGTRLTVT.

In its sample, this clonotype was seen many times. A library made for alpha chains picked up this beta chain off target, so its size means little. The CDR3 sequence is CASSLQSGEETQYF. The CDR3 coding sequence is TGCGCCAGCAGCTTACAATCAGGAGAAGAGACCCAGTACTTC. This chain connects TRBV5-1 to TRBJ2-5; D is unclear. Germline loops: CDR1 SGHRS, CDR2 YFSETQ. The CDR3 runs 14 residues. Trimming shortened V by 2 bases and J by 3 bases, and 11 bases separated the two germline ends.

With regard to this clonotype: A library made for alpha chains picked up this beta chain off target, so its size means little. J is TRBJ2-1 and V is TRBV7-6; no clear D gene. Germline CDR1 reads SGHVS; CDR2 reads FNYEAQ. V was cut by 5 bases and J by 0 bases, with 11 bases left in between. The CDR3 sequence is 15 residues long. This CDR3 is CASSPQPFSYNEQFF. The CDR3 nucleotides are TGTGCCAGCAGCCCTCAACCCTTCTCCTACAATGAGCAGTTCTTC. The variable domain in full, completed from reference TRBV7-6 and TRBJ2-1, reads GAGVSQSPRYKVTKRGQDVALRCDPISGHVSLYWYRQALGQGPEFLTYFNYEAQQDKSGLPNDRFSAERPEGSISTLTIQRTEQRDSAMYRCASSPQPFSYNEQFFGPGTRLTVL.

This clonotype has just a few counts. The library was built for alpha chains, so this beta chain is an off-target read and its size means little. The genes are TRBV6-2 or TRBV6-3 and TRBJ1-3; the D is unclear. Germline values: CDR1 MNHEY, CDR2 SVGEGT. This CDR3 comprises 16 residues. V was pared by 4 bases and J by 0 bases, with 13 bases between. DNA of the CDR3: TGTGCCAGCAGTTCCAGTATAGAGATCTCTGGAAACACCATATATTTT. Protein: CASSSSIEISGNTIYF.